The 22 T cell receptor beta chains presented below share a single source sample, sequenced in a study of T cell responses to AZD1222 COVID-19 vaccine. Here immunoSEQ multiplex PCR was the method, and the copy in TCRdb shows in-frame clones only, minus some. The profile shows 150,000 to 200,000 clones, about 92% of them singletons. The input for sequencing was peripheral blood, taken on day 0 of AZD1222 vaccination. The receptors originated from an adult in good health.

The V and J genes are TRBV5-6 and TRBJ1-5; D may be TRBD1 (5 bases). CDR1 and CDR2 (germline): SGHDT, YYEEEE. V lost 1 base and J 3 bases, leaving 23 bases between the germline ends. The CDR3 is 19 amino acids. The CDR3 spells CASSLSGTLGAPPNQPQHF. The CDR3 DNA reads as TGTGCCAGCAGCTTGTCGGGGACCCTCGGAGCCCCGCCCAATCAGCCCCAGCATTTT.

The chain employs TRBV3-1 (or the pseudogene TRBV3-2) and TRBJ2-7; 10 nucleotides match TRBD1. Germline trimming cut 6 bases from V and 3 bases from J; bases unmatched to any gene: 5. The CDR3 covers 14 residues. Looked up from germline, CDR1 is LGHDT and CDR2 is YNNKEL (reference sequence). The CDR3 loop reads CASSHRDRGYEQYF. The CDR3 bases are TGTGCCAGCAGTCACCGGGACAGGGGCTACGAGCAGTACTTC.

This chain connects TRBV29-1 to TRBJ2-7; TRBD1 or TRBD2 may be the D gene (5 bases each). The germline CDR1 and CDR2 sequences are SQVTM and ANQGSEA. V was pared by 4 bases and J by 2 bases, with 6 bases between. The CDR3 has 11 amino acids. In DNA form, the CDR3 reads TGCAGCGTTGGGGGGACCTACGAGCAGTACTTC. Translation gives CSVGGTYEQYF.

The J gene is TRBJ2-7, the V gene TRBV7-9; tentative D call: TRBD1 (6 bases). V lost 3 bases and J lost 5, with 14 bases in between. CDR1 and CDR2 from the germline V gene are SEHNR and FQNEAQ (reference sequence). This CDR3 region has 14 residues. In DNA, the CDR3 is TGTGCCAGCAGCTTGGCAGGGGCGGATCACGAGCAGTACTTC. It codes for CASSLAGADHEQYF.

V gene TRBV7-8 combines with J gene TRBJ2-1; 10 bases match TRBD2. Trimming cost V 5 bases and J 4 bases; bases outside gene matches: 8. Germline V CDR1 and CDR2: SGHVS, FQNEAQ. The CDR3 covers 16 residues. CDR3 residues: CASSRTPSGRYNEQFF. CDR3 DNA: TGTGCCAGCAGCCGAACACCTAGCGGGAGATACAATGAGCAGTTCTTC.

The sample holds a few counts of this clone. The rearrangement links TRBV29-1 to TRBJ1-1; no clear D gene. Trimming removed 5 bases from V and 3 bases from J, with 10 bases in between. This CDR3 has 12 amino acids. Per the germline V gene, CDR1 is SQVTM and CDR2 is ANQGSEA. CDR3 protein: CSVSTGYTEAFF. The CDR3 nucleotides are TGCAGCGTTTCAACCGGGTACACTGAAGCTTTCTTT.

The chain combines TRBV5-1 with TRBJ2-7, with 12 bases identical to TRBD2. Germline trimming cut 7 bases from V and 2 bases from J; bases unmatched to any gene: 7. The CDR3 totals 15 residues. The germline gives CDR1 SGHRS, CDR2 YFSETQ. CDR3 sequence: CASALGLAGAYEQYF. The CDR3 DNA sequence: TGCGCCAGCGCCCTGGGACTAGCGGGCGCCTACGAGCAGTACTTC.

This clone was seen just once. This chain connects TRBV18 to TRBJ2-7; no reliable D call. With 2 bases removed from V and 1 base from J, the gap between germline ends came to 6 bases. The CDR3 contains 13 residues. CDR1 and CDR2 from the germline V gene are KGHSH and LQKENI. CDR3 region: CASSPGLSYEQYF. Here the CDR3 DNA reads TGTGCCAGCTCACCAGGGCTTTCCTACGAGCAGTACTTC.

CDR3 coding DNA: TGTGCCAGCAGCCAAGAACGGGCGGGGTATGGCTACACCTTC. Protein: CASSQERAGYGYTF. This chain links TRBV14 with TRBJ1-2; no clear D gene. The CDR3 sequence is 14 residues long. Between the trimmed V and J ends, which lost 0 bases and 5 bases, there was a span of 10 bases. CDR1 is SGHDN and CDR2 is FVKESK in the germline V gene.

The J gene is TRBJ2-2, the V gene TRBV29-1; D uncertain. Germline V CDR1 and CDR2: SQVTM, ANQGSEA. Trimming stripped 5 bases from V and 5 bases from J, with 9 bases between. The CDR3 sequence is 12 residues long. The CDR3 spells CSVYGFTGELFF. In DNA form, the CDR3 reads TGCAGCGTTTACGGTTTTACCGGGGAGCTGTTTTTT.

The CDR3 DNA is TGTGCCAGTAGTATGGGTGTGTTGGGGCCCCAGCATTTT. Its protein product is CASSMGVLGPQHF. This chain uses TRBV19 with TRBJ1-5, with unresolved D. This CDR3 has 13 amino acids. The V gene's germline CDR1 is LNHDA and CDR2 SQIVND (reference sequence). V lost 3 bases, J lost 9 bases, and 12 bases lay in between.

This chain links TRBV6-5 with TRBJ1-3; 9 bases agree with TRBD1. Germline CDR1 MNHEY, CDR2 SVGAGI. This CDR3 has 15 residues. The J segment lost 1 base and the V segment lost 6 bases, leaving 4 bases of the junction unmatched. This CDR3 is CASRTGGASGNTIYF. CDR3 nucleotides: TGTGCCAGCAGAACAGGGGGCGCTTCTGGAAACACCATATATTTT.

The chain has TRBV30 and TRBJ1-5; D is ambiguous. This CDR3 spans 15 amino acids. Germline V lookup: CDR1 GTSNPN, CDR2 SVGIG (reference sequence). V dropped 1 base and J dropped 2 bases, with 12 bases sitting between them. The CDR3 loop reads CAWSGSVLGNQPQHF. CDR3 nucleotide sequence: TGTGCCTGGAGTGGCTCGGTGTTGGGCAATCAGCCCCAGCATTTT.

This clone was picked up one time. This chain uses TRBV6-5 with TRBJ2-5, with D perhaps TRBD2 (5 bases). Germline assignment: CDR1 MNHEY and CDR2 SVGAGI. Trimming took off 4 bases at V and 4 bases at J, with 10 bases between the two ends. There are 13 residues in the CDR3. The CDR3 region is CASSSGMGETQYF. The CDR3 DNA reads as TGTGCCAGCAGTTCGGGGATGGGAGAGACCCAGTACTTC.

The rearrangement joins TRBV6-5 to TRBJ1-5; D is perhaps TRBD1 (6 bases). Trimming shortened V by 0 bases and J by 4 bases, and 10 bases separated the two germline ends. This CDR3 contains 15 residues. Germline V gene data show CDR1 as MNHEY and CDR2 as SVGAGI. This CDR3 is CASSYSHRANQPQHF. The CDR3, as DNA: TGTGCCAGCAGTTACTCTCACAGGGCTAATCAGCCCCAGCATTTT.

V gene TRBV7-8 combines with J gene TRBJ1-2; D uncertain. The ends were cut back, 5 bases at V and 5 bases at J, with 12 bases in the middle. CDR3 length: 13 residues. CDR1 and CDR2 from the germline V gene are SGHVS and FQNEAQ. Here the CDR3 DNA reads TGTGCCAGCAGCCCGAGCGGGCAATATGGCTACACCTTC. Protein: CASSPSGQYGYTF.

This chain joins TRBV19 and TRBJ2-3; either TRBD1 or TRBD2 may supply D (5 bases each). The germline V gene has CDR1 LNHDA and CDR2 SQIVND (reference sequence). The CDR3 totals 15 residues. The ends were cut back, 8 bases at V and 3 bases at J, with 18 bases in the middle. The CDR3 loop reads CASVRNTGGTDTQYF. The CDR3 bases are TGTGCCAGTGTACGAAATACAGGAGGTACAGATACGCAGTATTTT. The full variable domain, in which reference TRBV19 and TRBJ2-3 provide the parts outside the CDR3, is DGGITQSPKYLFRKEGQNVTLSCEQNLNHDAMYWYRQDPGQGLRLIYYSQIVNDFQKGDIAEGYSVSREKKESFPLTVTSAQKNPTAFYLCASVRNTGGTDTQYFGPGTRLTVL.

The CDR3 region is CASSTGVIWSPLHF. As DNA, the CDR3 is TGTGCCAGCAGTACAGGGGTTATATGGTCACCCCTCCACTTT. This chain joins TRBV6-5 and TRBJ1-6; 7 nucleotides match TRBD1. Germline CDR1 MNHEY, CDR2 SVGAGI. V lost 5 bases, J lost 10 bases, and 8 bases stayed unmatched. There are 14 residues in the CDR3.

The sample holds one count of this clone. V is TRBV5-1 and J is TRBJ2-5; D is unresolved. This CDR3 is built from 13 residues. Germline CDR1 is SGHRS and CDR2 is YFSETQ. Deletions cut 2 bases from V and 1 base from J, with 6 bases between. The CDR3 region has the DNA TGCGCCAGCAGCTTCAACAGCCAAGAGACCCAGTACTTC. The encoded protein is CASSFNSQETQYF.

The rearrangement uses TRBV12-3 or TRBV12-4 and TRBJ1-2; 8 bases line up with TRBD1. This CDR3 contains 12 residues. V shed 2 bases, J shed 8 bases, and the junction held 1 base outside the gene matches. CDR3 bases: TGTGCCAGCAGTTTACGACAGGGGGGCTACACCTTC. Amino acid sequence: CASSLRQGGYTF.

The chain combines TRBV5-1 with TRBJ2-3; TRBD2 matches 11 bases. CDR1 and CDR2 (germline): SGHRS, YFSETQ. The CDR3 runs to 20 residues. V gave up 2 bases and J gave up 2 bases; unmatched junction bases: 16. DNA of the CDR3: TGCGCCAGCAGCTTTGGCCATCGCGGACTAGCGGGTAACTACACAGATACGCAGTATTTT. It specifies CASSFGHRGLAGNYTDTQYF.

V usage is TRBV12-3 or TRBV12-4 and J usage is TRBJ2-1; possibly TRBD2 for D (6 bases). This CDR3 has 13 residues. Trimming shortened V by 3 bases and J by 8 bases, and 11 bases separated the two germline ends. In nucleotides, the CDR3 is TGTGCCAGCAGTTTCTTTGGCGGGGATGAGCAGTTCTTC. It translates to CASSFFGGDEQFF.